This is a list of T cell receptor beta chains from one sample in a study of blood T cells in healthy people across ages. One entry per CDR3 protein results from TCRdb running MiXCR on the 5' RACE reads. The sample has 1.5 million to 2 million distinct CDR3 sequences; 49% are singletons. Sequenced sample: blood. Receptors were obtained from a woman in her thirties or forties in good health. The conserved cysteine and the conserved F or W are not part of the CDR3 here.

TRBV18 ASSPPGGQPSYNEQF
TRBV7-2 ASSFDGLGTDTQY
TRBV6-6 ASRDIGYSNQPQH
TRBV5-1 ASSPGGLAGAYNEQF
TRBV9 ASSATGYGYT
TRBV29-1 SVEPHAAGGQY
TRBV7-6 ASSLRQGARAGELF
TRBV12-3/TRBV12-4 ASSSQGAGVHNEQF
TRBV20-1 SARTTQGGSYEQY
TRBV3-1 ASSQARQSYNEQF
TRBV28 ASSSPSGGALNTQY
TRBV6-5 ASSLIGQASDEQY
TRBV24-1 ATSDLKASYNEQF
TRBV7-8 ASSLELAGNTQY
TRBV5-1 ASSLDRGRISYNEQF
TRBV11-2 ASSFTSGNSYNEQF
TRBV9 ASSVDLRVRTSINEQF
TRBV15 ATSGGLVSYEQY
TRBV20-1 SAPQMGGDEQY
TRBV4-3 ASSQDLGGRGIYGYT
TRBV6-2/TRBV6-3 ASSSRSSYNEQY
TRBV27 ASSPVPILGLYNELF
TRBV9 ASSITGGYSGANVLT
TRBV4-3 ASSQEGFGGTGYGYT
TRBV7-9 ASSLRPGLERNEQF
TRBV14 ASSAPWALLSYNEQF
TRBV28 ASSSYRDPSYEQY
TRBV4-3 ASSQGTGGVGYT
TRBV25-1 ASSDSYQPQH
TRBV5-6 ASSLDTRVGYT
TRBV4-2 ASSQALEGEFYNEQY
TRBV6-6 ASIYAESNQPQH
TRBV29-1 SVVGGDSLNTEAF
TRBV6-5 ASSRYRATDKEKLF
TRBV5-4 ASSPKEWDGYT
TRBV20-1 SARDLRGLARSRDTQY
TRBV6-6 ASSYRGGTRETQY
TRBV2 ASSESLGGSYNSPLH
TRBV7-8 ASSLAFGNPYNEQF
TRBV29-1 SVDQNRGGSFNEQY
TRBV24-1 ATSDFSQGADTQY
TRBV2 ASSDPPYEQY